The 24 T cell receptor beta chains given below trace back to one sample, sequenced in a study of blood T cell repertoires in COVID-19 (TCRdb year 2020). Receptor libraries were prepared by the immunoSEQ multiplex PCR assay. TCRdb obtained this table from immuneACCESS and retained in-frame rearrangements with V and J assigned. These tables miss some clones; where compared with another copy, unresolved V genes account for less than half of the shortfall, and the remainder is unexplained. A total of over 350,000 clones appear in this sample, nearly 90% of them only once. The biggest ten clones account for around 1.8% of the sample. The sample was PBMCs or T cells enriched from blood (not recorded which). Every receptor here comes from a woman under 30 with acute COVID-19.

The table lists this clone with a few counts. The gene calls are TRBV24-1 and TRBJ1-5, with D possibly being TRBD1 (5 bases). V lost 9 bases and J 0 bases, leaving 14 bases between the germline ends. Germline values: CDR1 KGHDR, CDR2 SFDVKD. The CDR3 sequence is 15 residues long. The CDR3 bases are TGTGCCACCTCTTCAGGACATAATAGCAATCAGCCCCAGCATTTT. Protein sequence: CATSSGHNSNQPQHF.

The chain recombines TRBV5-4 with TRBJ2-1, with D tentatively TRBD1 (6 bases). CDR1 is SGHNT, CDR2 YYREEE, per germline (reference sequence). This CDR3 is 16 amino acids long. V dropped 1 base and J dropped 4 bases, with 15 bases sitting between them. This chain's CDR3 is CASSLPDQGLYNEQFF. The CDR3 DNA sequence: TGTGCCAGCAGCTTGCCCGACCAGGGGCTTTACAATGAGCAGTTCTTC.

This chain joins TRBV7-9 and TRBJ2-3; 12 nucleotides align to TRBD2. Looked up from germline, CDR1 is SEHNR and CDR2 is FQNEAQ (reference sequence). There are 16 residues in the CDR3. V lost 1 base to trimming and J lost 5 bases; unmatched junction nucleotides: 4. This CDR3 is CASSLVLAGGQDTQYF. For the CDR3, the DNA is TGTGCCAGCAGCTTAGTTCTAGCGGGGGGGCAAGATACGCAGTATTTT.

This clone showed up just a few times. The J gene is TRBJ1-4, the V gene TRBV28; TRBD1 matches at 9 bases. The CDR3 covers 15 residues. Germline CDR1 MDHEN, CDR2 SYDVKM. V lost 5 bases to trimming and J lost 5 bases; unmatched junction nucleotides: 6. CDR3 sequence reads: CASSLPTGGNEKLFF. DNA for the CDR3: TGTGCCAGCAGTCTTCCGACAGGGGGGAATGAAAAACTGTTTTTT.

The rearrangement joins TRBV7-8 to TRBJ1-1, with TRBD1 matching 7 bases. Trimming removed 0 bases from V and 1 base from J; junction bases left unmatched: 5. The CDR3 consists of 16 residues. Germline CDR1 and CDR2: SGHVS and FQNEAQ. CDR3 loop: CASSLAVAGGNTEAFF. In nucleotides, the CDR3 is TGTGCCAGCAGCTTAGCCGTGGCAGGGGGGAACACTGAAGCTTTCTTT.

The chain couples TRBV3-1 (or the pseudogene TRBV3-2) to TRBJ2-5; D not certain. Germline CDR1 is LGHDT and CDR2 is YNNKEL (reference sequence). The ends were cut back, 1 base at V and 5 bases at J, with 14 bases in the middle. The CDR3 is made up of 15 amino acids. The CDR3 nucleotides read TGTGCCAGCAGCCAAGGAGGCCCTAAGGCGGAGACCCAGTACTTC. Translation: CASSQGGPKAETQYF.

Only one count was recorded for this clone. The V gene is TRBV19, the J gene TRBJ2-5, with D possibly TRBD2 on 6 matching bases. This CDR3 is built from 13 residues. V gave up 6 bases and J gave up 5 bases, with 13 bases separating them. Germline lookup yields CDR1 LNHDA and CDR2 SQIVND (reference sequence). The CDR3 nucleotides read TGTGCCAGTAGCCATAATCGGGGGGAGACCCAGTACTTC. It encodes CASSHNRGETQYF.

The chain carries TRBV7-9 and TRBJ2-3, with a weak D call TRBD1 (5 bases). Trimming removed 5 bases from V and 1 base from J, with 13 bases in between. Germline loops: CDR1 SEHNR, CDR2 FQNEAQ (reference sequence). This CDR3 is built from 15 residues. The CDR3 loop reads CASSPSIRGTDTQYF. In DNA form, the CDR3 reads TGTGCCAGCAGCCCTTCGATCAGGGGCACAGATACGCAGTATTTT.

The genes are TRBV5-6 and TRBJ2-3; weak D call: TRBD2 (5 bases). From germline, CDR1 is SGHDT and CDR2 YYEEEE. The CDR3 covers 13 residues. V was cut by 0 bases and J by 4 bases, with 6 bases left in between. CDR3: CASSLVLADTQYF. The CDR3 nucleotides read TGTGCCAGCAGCTTGGTACTAGCAGATACGCAGTATTTT.

This chain connects TRBV7-2 to TRBJ2-1, with TRBD1 as a possible D gene (8 bases). Germline assignment: CDR1 SGHTA and CDR2 FQGNSA. The CDR3 spans 16 residues. Trimming removed 5 bases at V and 7 bases at J, with 21 bases between. In DNA, the CDR3 is TGTGCCAGCAGCCCCGGGGTAATACAGGGGGGGAATGAGCAGTTCTTC. Its translation is CASSPGVIQGGNEQFF. Variable domain in full (rest from reference TRBV7-2 and TRBJ2-1): GAGVSQSPSNKVTEKGKDVELRCDPISGHTALYWYRQSLGQGLEFLIYFQGNSAPDKSGLPSDRFSAERTGGSVSTLTIQRTQQEDSAVYLCASSPGVIQGGNEQFFGPGTRLTVL.

The chain has TRBV6-5 and TRBJ1-6; TRBD1 is a possible D gene (5 bases). Germline V lookup: CDR1 MNHEY, CDR2 SVGAGI. The germline V and J ends were trimmed by 4 bases and 6 bases, with 13 bases remaining between them. The CDR3 contains 15 residues. The CDR3 DNA reads as TGTGCCAGCAGTTTCGCAGGGTATCGTAATTCACCCCTCCACTTT. Its translation is CASSFAGYRNSPLHF.

The chain is built from TRBV5-1 and TRBJ2-2, with 7 bases matching TRBD1. CDR3 length: 14 residues. CDR1 is SGHRS, CDR2 YFSETQ, per germline. After removal of 5 bases from V and 7 bases from J, the junction contained 8 bases not matched to a gene. Written as DNA, the CDR3 is TGCGCCAGCAGTTTTACAGGGGCGATCGGGGAGCTGTTTTTT. This sequence encodes CASSFTGAIGELFF. Together with reference TRBV5-1 and TRBJ2-2, the CDR3 gives the full variable domain: KAGVTQTPRYLIKTRGQQVTLSCSPISGHRSVSWYQQTPGQGLQFLFEYFSETQRNKGNFPGRFSGRQFSNSRSEMNVSTLELGDSALYLCASSFTGAIGELFFGEGSRLTVL.

The chain carries TRBV6-2 or TRBV6-3 and TRBJ2-1; 9 bases fit TRBD2. CDR1 is MNHEY and CDR2 is SVGEGT in the germline V gene. With V trimmed by 7 bases and J by 8 bases, 15 bases remained unmatched. The CDR3 is 16 residues long. The CDR3 sequence is CASTPRGRAAGHEQFF. In DNA, the CDR3 is TGTGCCAGCACCCCGCGCGGGAGGGCAGCGGGCCATGAGCAGTTCTTC.

The chain combines TRBV11-2 with TRBJ2-1, with D possibly TRBD2 on 5 matching bases. The length of the CDR3 is 17 residues. Per the germline V gene, CDR1 is SGHAT and CDR2 is FQNNGV. The ends were cut back, 5 bases at V and 4 bases at J, with 21 bases in the middle. The CDR3 protein is CASSVPEGAPSYNEQFF. Written as DNA, the CDR3 is TGTGCCAGCAGCGTACCCGAGGGAGCCCCCTCTTACAATGAGCAGTTCTTC.

The chain is built from TRBV2 and TRBJ2-1, with TRBD2 identical over 7 bases. Losses at the gene ends were 4 bases for V and 4 bases for J; bases not matched to a gene: 4. The CDR3 loop spans 14 amino acids. CDR1 is SNHLY and CDR2 is FYNNEI in the germline V gene. This chain's CDR3 is CASSVAGEYNEQFF. CDR3 coding DNA: TGTGCCAGCAGTGTGGCGGGGGAATACAATGAGCAGTTCTTC.

The V and J genes are TRBV6-6 and TRBJ2-5, with TRBD1 identical over 8 bases. CDR3 size: 15 residues. Looked up from germline, CDR1 is MNHNY and CDR2 is SVGAGI (reference sequence). The V segment lost 6 bases and the J segment 2 bases; nucleotides outside the gene matches: 8. The CDR3 spells CASSTTGGFQETQYF. CDR3 coding DNA: TGTGCCAGCAGCACAACAGGGGGGTTTCAAGAGACCCAGTACTTC.

The rearrangement links TRBV3-1 (or the pseudogene TRBV3-2) to TRBJ2-1; TRBD2 matches 13 bases. This CDR3 region has 16 residues. The germline gives CDR1 LGHDT, CDR2 YNNKEL (reference sequence). V trimming: 1 base; J trimming: 7 bases; junction bases outside the gene matches: 4. DNA of the CDR3: TGTGCCAGCAGCCAAGGGACTAGCGGGAGTATGAATGAGCAGTTCTTC. The encoded protein is CASSQGTSGSMNEQFF.

This clone showed up many times. V usage is TRBV5-6 and J usage is TRBJ2-7, with 8 bases lining up with TRBD1. V lost 2 bases, J lost 3 bases, and 1 base stayed unmatched. Germline V gene lookup returns CDR1 SGHDT and CDR2 YYEEEE. The length of the CDR3 is 13 residues. CDR3 bases: TGTGCCAGCAGCTTACAGGGGGTCTACGAGCAGTACTTC. Translated, it gives CASSLQGVYEQYF.

The chain employs TRBV6-1 and TRBJ1-4; 10 positions agree with TRBD1. CDR3 length equals 16 residues. Germline lookup yields CDR1 MNHNS and CDR2 SASEGT. J was trimmed by 6 bases and V by 2 bases; bases with no gene match: 6. CDR3 coding DNA: TGTGCCAGCAGTGAAAGGACAGGGGGGTGGGATGAAAAACTGTTTTTT. Protein: CASSERTGGWDEKLFF.

The chain combines TRBV4-1 with TRBJ2-5; 7 positions agree with TRBD2. The CDR3 contains 16 residues. The ends lost 0 bases at V and 1 base at J; junction bases unmatched: 5. Germline-derived CDR1 and CDR2 are MGHRA and YSYEKL. In nucleotides, the CDR3 is TGCGCCAGCAGCCAAGATTTCCCGGGGGGCCAAGAGACCCAGTACTTC. Its protein product is CASSQDFPGGQETQYF.

The chain couples TRBV29-1 to TRBJ2-7; 12 positions match TRBD2. V shed 2 bases, J shed 1 base, and the junction held 3 bases outside the gene matches. This CDR3 has 15 residues. The germline gives CDR1 SQVTM, CDR2 ANQGSEA. The CDR3 DNA reads TGCAGCGTTGAATTCCTAGCGGGAGGGTCCTACGAGCAGTACTTC. Protein product: CSVEFLAGGSYEQYF.

This clone was observed a single time. This rearrangement joins TRBV7-2 to TRBJ2-1; TRBD2 matches at 10 bases. V shed 5 bases and J 3 bases; nucleotides not matched to a gene: 7. The CDR3 is 16 amino acids. Germline V gene data show CDR1 as SGHTA and CDR2 as FQGNSA. The CDR3 DNA follows: TGTGCCAGCAGCGGGCGGAGCGGGGGGGTCTACAATGAGCAGTTCTTC. Translating gives CASSGRSGGVYNEQFF.

The chain couples TRBV5-1 to TRBJ2-3; D is perhaps TRBD1 (7 bases). CDR1 and CDR2 from the germline V gene are SGHRS and YFSETQ. There are 17 residues in the CDR3. V was shortened by 0 bases and J by 4 bases, with 18 bases between the two germline ends. CDR3 coding DNA: TGCGCCAGCAGCTTGGGGACCGGGGGCAGGGGGTCAGATACGCAGTATTTT. It translates to CASSLGTGGRGSDTQYF. The entire variable domain, with the rest obtained from reference TRBV5-1 and TRBJ2-3, is as follows: KAGVTQTPRYLIKTRGQQVTLSCSPISGHRSVSWYQQTPGQGLQFLFEYFSETQRNKGNFPGRFSGRQFSNSRSEMNVSTLELGDSALYLCASSLGTGGRGSDTQYFGPGTRLTVL.

The V gene is TRBV4-3, the J gene TRBJ1-2, with a weak D call TRBD1 (5 bases). V lost 0 bases and J 4 bases, leaving 12 bases between the germline ends. CDR1 and CDR2 (germline): LGHNA, YSLEER. The CDR3 sequence is 15 residues long. DNA of the CDR3: TGCGCCAGCAGCCAAGAATTCGGGGGTGGCTATGGCTACACCTTC. It specifies CASSQEFGGGYGYTF.